This T cell receptor (beta chain) was captured by sequencing in a study of cytomegalovirus exposure and HLA in healthy donors. Use of 60 Vbeta and 13 Jbeta primers characterized the PCR. Data came from immunoSEQ multiplex PCR; TCRdb stores just in-frame clones and leaves some out. The repertoire has some 170,000 clones, around 79% of them found once; the top ten carry nearly 6.5%. At collection, donors were nominally healthy, but unrecorded immune exposures were probable. This TCR came from a man aged 40-49 years in good health and CMV-seropositive. The sequenced sample consisted of PBMCs.

The CDR3 DNA is TGTGCCAGCAGCAGTTGGGGAGCTCTCGGAAACACCATATATTTT. This encodes CASSSWGALGNTIYF. The chain joins TRBV7-6 to TRBJ1-3; no clear D gene. V dropped 5 bases and J dropped 4 bases, with 15 bases sitting between them. From germline, CDR1 is SGHVS and CDR2 FNYEAQ. This CDR3 has 15 residues.